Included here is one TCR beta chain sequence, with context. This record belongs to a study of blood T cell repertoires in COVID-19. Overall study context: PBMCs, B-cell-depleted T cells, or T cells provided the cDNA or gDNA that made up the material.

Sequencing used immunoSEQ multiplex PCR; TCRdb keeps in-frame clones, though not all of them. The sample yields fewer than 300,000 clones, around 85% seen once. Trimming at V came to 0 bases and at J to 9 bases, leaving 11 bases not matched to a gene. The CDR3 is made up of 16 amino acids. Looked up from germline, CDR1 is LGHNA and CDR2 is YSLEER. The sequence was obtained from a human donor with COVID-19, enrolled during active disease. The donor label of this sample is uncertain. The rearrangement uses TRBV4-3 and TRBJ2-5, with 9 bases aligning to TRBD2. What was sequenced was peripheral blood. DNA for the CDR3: TGCGCCAGCAGCCAAGAAGGGGGCCAAGCGGGAGGTTCCCAGTACTTC. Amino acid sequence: CASSQEGGQAGGSQYF.